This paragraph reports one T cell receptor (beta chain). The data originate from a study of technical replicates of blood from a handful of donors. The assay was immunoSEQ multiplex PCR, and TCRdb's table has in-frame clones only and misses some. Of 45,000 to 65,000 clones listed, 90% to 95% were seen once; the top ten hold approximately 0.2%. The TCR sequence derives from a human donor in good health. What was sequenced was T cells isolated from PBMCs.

The DNA of the CDR3 is TGTGCCAGCAGTTGGAACAGATTGGTTATTCAGTTCTTC. Residues: CASSWNRLVIQFF. V is TRBV6-5 and J is TRBJ2-1; no clear D gene. V was pared by 4 bases and J by 13 bases, with 17 bases between. Per germline, CDR1 MNHEY and CDR2 SVGAGI. This CDR3 region has 13 residues.